A selection of T cell receptor beta chains follows, all from one sample in a study of pediatric ulcerative colitis. Generated by immunoSEQ multiplex PCR, the TCRdb table keeps only in-frame clones and is missing some. The sample yields roughly 70,000 clones, roughly nine tenths seen once. The sample consisted of blood. The receptor source for this set is a boy between 10 and 17 years old with severe ulcerative colitis. CDR3s include the opening cysteine and the closing phenylalanine or tryptophan. Clone size is shown for a subset of rows, as once, few, many or a class of expanded clone.

j_call: TRBJ2-7; v_call: TRBV13; clone_size: NA; cdr3_aa: CASSLDGFYEQYF
j_call: TRBJ2-3; v_call: TRBV11-2; clone_size: NA; cdr3_aa: CASSSMTRIQDTQYF
j_call: TRBJ1-1; v_call: TRBV13; clone_size: medium-sized; cdr3_aa: CASSRQGYPEAFF
j_call: TRBJ2-7; v_call: TRBV12-5; clone_size: NA; cdr3_aa: CASGLAGGAPYEQYF
j_call: TRBJ2-7; v_call: TRBV19; clone_size: NA; cdr3_aa: CASSIGTGSYEQYF
j_call: TRBJ1-1; v_call: TRBV6-5; clone_size: NA; cdr3_aa: CASSPGHNTEAFF
j_call: TRBJ1-1; v_call: TRBV11-3; clone_size: few; cdr3_aa: CASSPDNLGAFF
j_call: TRBJ2-7; v_call: TRBV19; clone_size: NA; cdr3_aa: CASSPQGLPAYEQYF
j_call: TRBJ2-5; v_call: TRBV4-3; clone_size: NA; cdr3_aa: CASSQDSQETQYF
j_call: TRBJ2-1; v_call: TRBV11-3; clone_size: NA; cdr3_aa: CASSLISGGYNEQFF
j_call: TRBJ2-4; v_call: TRBV6-1; clone_size: NA; cdr3_aa: CASRSARGQNIQYF
j_call: TRBJ2-7; v_call: TRBV5-6; clone_size: NA; cdr3_aa: CASSGWDRGYEQYF
j_call: TRBJ2-2; v_call: TRBV5-4; clone_size: NA; cdr3_aa: CASSPVDTGELFF
j_call: TRBJ1-2; v_call: TRBV4-1; clone_size: NA; cdr3_aa: CASSPSVGGIYTF
j_call: TRBJ1-2; v_call: TRBV19; clone_size: NA; cdr3_aa: CASRSGDGYTF
j_call: TRBJ1-3; v_call: TRBV28; clone_size: NA; cdr3_aa: CASSLPGALSGNTIYF
j_call: TRBJ1-2; v_call: TRBV11-3; clone_size: NA; cdr3_aa: CASSLFLEPYVF
j_call: TRBJ1-2; v_call: TRBV12-5; clone_size: NA; cdr3_aa: CASGLVGVAPTF
j_call: TRBJ2-2; v_call: TRBV7-2; clone_size: once; cdr3_aa: CASSSISGTISGELFF
j_call: TRBJ1-5; v_call: TRBV27; clone_size: NA; cdr3_aa: CASSLQDSNQPQHF
j_call: TRBJ2-7; v_call: TRBV29-1; clone_size: NA; cdr3_aa: CSVGGTDIYYEQYF
j_call: TRBJ1-2; v_call: TRBV7-9; clone_size: few; cdr3_aa: CASSVPGPPSQGYTF
j_call: TRBJ2-1; v_call: TRBV5-1; clone_size: NA; cdr3_aa: CASSLGLAVKNEQFF
j_call: TRBJ1-1; v_call: TRBV5-4; clone_size: few; cdr3_aa: CASSLEGGNTEAFF
j_call: TRBJ1-1; v_call: TRBV5-1; clone_size: NA; cdr3_aa: CASSLALVGTEAFF
j_call: TRBJ2-1; v_call: TRBV7-6; clone_size: NA; cdr3_aa: CASSSDSYNEQFF
j_call: TRBJ2-1; v_call: TRBV21-1; clone_size: NA; cdr3_aa: CASSSSWGLDGGTYNEQFF
j_call: TRBJ2-5; v_call: TRBV5-4; clone_size: NA; cdr3_aa: CASSRPQETQYF
j_call: TRBJ2-5; v_call: TRBV27; clone_size: NA; cdr3_aa: CASSPLGYQETQYF
j_call: TRBJ2-1; v_call: TRBV15; clone_size: NA; cdr3_aa: CATIGAFGNEQFF
j_call: TRBJ2-7; v_call: TRBV4-3; clone_size: NA; cdr3_aa: CASSPRQGIYEQYF
j_call: TRBJ2-7; v_call: TRBV7-2; clone_size: NA; cdr3_aa: CASSLIVRRELTYEQYF
j_call: TRBJ2-1; v_call: TRBV6-1; clone_size: once; cdr3_aa: CASSSLAGAYNEQFF